Each of the 8 T cell receptor beta chains below was sequenced from the same sample in a study of blood T cell repertoires in COVID-19. Method: immunoSEQ multiplex PCR; TCRdb's copy keeps in-frame clones and lacks some. This sample has 15,000 to 20,000 clones; 91% occur once, and the top ten carry approximately 7%. The sequencing sample was made of peripheral blood. The receptors were gathered from a human donor in a cohort sampled during active COVID-19.

The rearrangement links TRBV10-2 to TRBJ2-3, with 12 bases aligning to TRBD2. In germline, CDR1 is WSHSY, CDR2 SAAADI. The length of the CDR3 is 17 residues. V dropped 5 bases and J dropped 1; count of bases not matched to a gene: 7. CDR3 loop: CASSFPTSGGRTDTQYF. The CDR3 DNA reads TGCGCCAGCAGTTTCCCGACTAGCGGGGGTCGCACAGATACGCAGTATTTT.

This clone qualifies as medium-sized (0.01 to 0.1%). The V and J genes are TRBV5-1 and TRBJ1-2; D may be TRBD1 (6 bases). With 2 bases removed from V and 8 bases from J, the gap between germline ends came to 22 bases. The germline V gene has CDR1 SGHRS and CDR2 YFSETQ. The CDR3 runs to 16 residues. This CDR3 reads CASSFPPGGAQSGYTF. CDR3 nucleotide sequence: TGCGCCAGCAGCTTCCCCCCGGGGGGGGCGCAATCCGGCTACACCTTC.

The rearrangement links TRBV30 to TRBJ1-1, with D unclear. Looked up from germline, CDR1 is GTSNPN and CDR2 is SVGIG (reference sequence). V was clipped by 3 bases and J by 7 bases, with 6 bases between them. CDR3 length equals 10 residues. CDR3 protein: CAWRGVEAFF. The CDR3 DNA sequence: TGTGCCTGGAGGGGAGTTGAAGCTTTCTTT.

This chain connects TRBV28 to TRBJ1-1; 10 bases map to TRBD1. CDR1 and CDR2 (germline): MDHEN, SYDVKM. The CDR3 length is 16 residues. Germline trimming cut 4 bases from V and 8 bases from J; bases unmatched to any gene: 13. The CDR3 DNA sequence: TGTGCCAGCAGTTCGACCGGGACAGGGGTACTGTGGGAAGCTTTCTTT. Protein sequence: CASSSTGTGVLWEAFF.

The chain carries TRBV13 and TRBJ2-1, with 8 bases aligning to TRBD1. Germline CDR1 and CDR2: PRHDT and FYEKMQ (reference sequence). The CDR3 is 15 residues long. Trimming took 5 bases from V and 0 from J; bases not matched to a gene: 3. The CDR3 sequence is CASSGTGGSYNEQFF. The CDR3 DNA sequence: TGTGCCAGCAGCGGTACAGGGGGCTCCTACAATGAGCAGTTCTTC.

The chain employs TRBV30 and TRBJ2-4; 7 nucleotides align to TRBD1. The CDR3 runs to 15 residues. From germline, CDR1 is GTSNPN and CDR2 SVGIG (reference sequence). V shed 3 bases, J shed 2 bases, and the junction held 7 bases outside the gene matches. CDR3 sequence (DNA): TGTGCCTGGAGGAAAGGGGGCGTCTCCAAAAACATTCAGTACTTC. Amino acid sequence: CAWRKGGVSKNIQYF. The entire variable domain, with the rest obtained from reference TRBV30 and TRBJ2-4, is as follows: SQTIHQWPATLVQPVGSPLSLECTVEGTSNPNLYWYRQAAGRGLQLLFYSVGIGQISSEVPQNLSASRPQDRQFILSSKKLLLSDSGFYLCAWRKGGVSKNIQYFGAGTRLSVL.

This chain connects TRBV4-2 to TRBJ1-6, with D perhaps TRBD1 (6 bases). The CDR3 extends over 16 amino acids. V was cut by 0 bases and J by 10 bases, with 16 bases left in between. Per the germline V gene, CDR1 is LGHNA and CDR2 is YNFKEQ. CDR3 sequence (DNA): TGTGCCAGCAGCCAAGAAACAGGGCCCTTGAGGTCACCCCTCCACTTT. Translated: CASSQETGPLRSPLHF.

J is TRBJ2-7 and V is TRBV2, with 9 bases fitting TRBD1. CDR1 and CDR2 (germline): SNHLY, FYNNEI. Germline trimming cut 6 bases from V and 2 bases from J; bases unmatched to any gene: 5. There are 14 residues in the CDR3. The CDR3 protein is CASSPNRGPYEQYF. CDR3 nucleotides: TGTGCCAGCAGCCCTAACAGGGGGCCCTACGAGCAGTACTTC.